The clone carrying this T cell receptor beta chain appeared a few times. Its cognate antigen is unknown. The assay was immunoSEQ multiplex PCR, and TCRdb's table has in-frame clones only and misses some. The sample consists of fewer than 70,000 clones, 88% of them appearing once. The data belong to a study of PD-1 blockade in classical Hodgkin lymphoma. Findings of the study overall: According to reports, newly diagnosed patients had lower baseline TCR diversity than healthy donors, and relapsed/refractory patients had lower baseline TCR diversity still.

Looked up from germline, CDR1 is MNHEY and CDR2 is SVGAGI. V lost 6 bases and J lost 3, with 15 bases in between. The CDR3 length is 14 residues. Brentuximab vedotin exposure varied among the patients, all of whom had relapsed after autologous stem cell transplantation. Responses achieved at best were complete response, partial response or progressive disease. This material consisted of peripheral blood mononuclear cells (PBMCs), taken before the second cycle of nivolumab. The TCR originated in a human donor with classical Hodgkin lymphoma. The V call is TRBV6-5, the J call TRBJ2-7, with D possibly matching TRBD2 (7 bases). The CDR3 spells CASSPGGRYYEQYF. In nucleotides, the CDR3 is TGTGCCAGCAGCCCCGGGGGGCGCTACTACGAGCAGTACTTC.